This T cell receptor beta chain was sequenced during a study of T cell changes during pregnancy in multiple sclerosis. CDR3 size: 16 residues. Germline CDR1 is MDHEN and CDR2 is SYDVKM. The ends lost 6 bases at V and 2 bases at J; junction bases unmatched: 12. Using immunoSEQ multiplex PCR, the repertoire was profiled, and TCRdb retains in-frame clones only, with some absent. The sample has 85,000 to 130,000 clones, almost 95% seen once. The sequenced sample was peripheral blood, obtained before pregnancy. The chain combines TRBV28 with TRBJ1-2; 7 nucleotides agree with TRBD1. This TCR derives from a female donor with multiple sclerosis, enrolled in a pregnancy study. The CDR3 DNA sequence: TGTGCCAGCAGCACCGACAGGGTAGGCCCCAACTATGGCTACACCTTC. Translated, it gives CASSTDRVGPNYGYTF.